The 5 T cell receptor beta chains below all came from one sample that was sequenced in a study of blood T cells in healthy people across ages. A second PCR of 7 to 11 cycles used a sample-barcoded 5' primer and a J-beta primer mix. TCRdb re-called the 5' RACE reads with MiXCR, one entry per CDR3 protein. The sample yields under 800,000 distinct CDR3 sequences, roughly 45% seen once. Sequencing was performed on blood. Every receptor here comes from a woman aged 55-69 years in good health.

This clonotype was detected many times. The chain couples TRBV12-3 or TRBV12-4 to TRBJ2-4, with TRBD2 matching 7 bases. The V and J ends lost 5 bases and 1 base, in that order; junction bases with no gene match: 2. This CDR3 comprises 14 residues. The CDR3 loop is CASSQRDAKNIQYF. DNA for the CDR3: TGTGCCAGCAGTCAGCGGGACGCCAAAAACATTCAGTACTTC.

The J gene is TRBJ2-5, the V gene TRBV6-1; D not resolved. V was pared by 6 bases and J by 4 bases, with 9 bases between. CDR1 MNHNS and CDR2 SASEGT come from the germline V gene. CDR3 length equals 12 residues. The CDR3 bases are TGTGCCAGCAGCGGCGAGTCAGAGACCCAGTACTTC. Translation: CASSGESETQYF.

This clonotype was found many times. The rearrangement uses TRBV24-1 and TRBJ2-5; tentatively, D is TRBD1 (5 bases). Germline CDR1 reads KGHDR; CDR2 reads SFDVKD. The CDR3 loop spans 13 amino acids. The V end lost 9 bases, the J end lost 2 bases, and 12 bases lay between the germline ends. The CDR3 protein is CATSLREQETQYF. CDR3 DNA: TGTGCCACCTCTCTCAGGGAACAAGAGACCCAGTACTTC.

The chain uses TRBV3-1 and TRBJ1-6; a weak D match, TRBD1 (5 bases). The CDR3 runs 17 residues. Germline V gene sequence: CDR1 LGHDT, CDR2 YNNKEL (reference sequence). Trimming took 0 bases from V and 4 from J, leaving 13 bases between them. In nucleotides, the CDR3 is TGTGCCAGCAGCCAAGATAGGTCGGGGGATTATAATTCACCCCTCCACTTT. As protein: CASSQDRSGDYNSPLHF.

CDR3 protein: CATSARDRLADETQYF. The CDR3 bases are TGTGCCACCAGCGCGCGGGACAGGTTAGCTGACGAGACCCAGTACTTC. V usage is TRBV15 and J usage is TRBJ2-7; TRBD1 agrees at 8 bases. The DNA end is more similar to TRBJ2-5, so the J call may be wrong. The CDR3 covers 16 residues. Germline loops: CDR1 LNHNV, CDR2 YYDKDF (reference sequence).